These 14 T cell receptor beta chains share one sample of origin, sequenced in a study of T-cell reconstitution after alpha-beta-depleted transplantation in children. The authors prepared the TCRbeta library with unique molecular identifiers. TCRdb reprocessed the PCR reads via MiXCR and lists one record per CDR3 protein. The sample comprises tens of thousands of distinct CDR3 sequences, roughly 4.5% of which are singletons, and 15% to 20% rests with the top ten. The specimen comprised PBMCs, mostly from graft donor cells, sampled 180 days after TCRalphabeta/CD19-depleted stem cell transplant. The source is a boy under two years old who had a stem cell transplant for acute myeloid leukemia, so the T cells may come from the graft donor.

This clonotype was counted at least ten times. The DNA for the CDR3 is TGTGCCAGCAGCCGAAAGCCCGTTTCCTACGAGCAGTACGTC. Its protein is CASSRKPVSYEQYV. J is TRBJ2-7 and V is TRBV21-1. TRBV21-1 is designated a pseudogene. The CDR3 consists of 14 residues.

This clonotype was detected many times. The chain links TRBV5-1 to TRBJ2-6; D call uncertain. CDR1 and CDR2 (germline): SGHRS, YFSETQ. V was clipped by 4 bases and J by 3 bases, with 11 bases between them. The CDR3 has 15 amino acids. The DNA for the CDR3 is TGCGCCAGCAGCCCCGCAGGAAATGGGGCCAACGTCCTGACTTTC. Protein product: CASSPAGNGANVLTF.

This clonotype showed up many times. V usage is TRBV5-1 and J usage is TRBJ2-5, with 10 bases aligning to TRBD2. Germline V gives CDR1 SGHRS, CDR2 YFSETQ. The CDR3 totals 18 residues. Trimming at V came to 4 bases and at J to 3 bases, leaving 15 bases not matched to a gene. In DNA, the CDR3 is TGCGCCAGCAGCGTAGCCCAAAGCGGGGGGGCCTTGGAAGAGACCCAGTACTTC. Encoded protein: CASSVAQSGGALEETQYF.

This clonotype was counted many times. This chain joins TRBV9 and TRBJ1-2; 9 bases map to TRBD1. The J segment lost 7 bases and the V segment lost 1 base, leaving 5 bases of the junction unmatched. Germline V gene sequence: CDR1 SGDLS, CDR2 YYNGEE. This CDR3 has 14 residues. CDR3 region: CASSVYRGLGGYTF. The DNA of the CDR3 is TGTGCCAGCAGCGTATACAGGGGGCTTGGTGGCTACACCTTC.

Many counts were recorded for this clonotype. The V call is TRBV15, the J call TRBJ2-5; 8 bases fit TRBD1. V trimming: 8 bases; J trimming: 4 bases; junction bases outside the gene matches: 9. This CDR3 is built from 14 residues. CDR1 and CDR2 (germline): LNHNV, YYDKDF (reference sequence). The CDR3 region is CATGESRGRETQYF. The CDR3 bases are TGTGCCACCGGAGAATCCAGGGGGCGAGAGACCCAGTACTTC.

This clonotype was detected ten times or more. The chain couples TRBV3-1 to TRBJ2-1; 12 positions match TRBD2. CDR3 length: 16 amino acids. Germline V gives CDR1 LGHDT, CDR2 YNNKEL (reference sequence). V dropped 1 base and J dropped 9; count of bases not matched to a gene: 7. CDR3 coding DNA: TGTGCCAGCAGCCAAGCTTTGACTAGCGGGAGCGGTGAGCAGTTCTTC. Translation gives CASSQALTSGSGEQFF.

This clonotype was detected many times. V usage is TRBV3-1 and J usage is TRBJ2-2, with 10 bases lining up with TRBD1. Germline trimming cut 5 bases from V and 0 bases from J; bases unmatched to any gene: 3. Germline V gene sequence: CDR1 LGHDT, CDR2 YNNKEL (reference sequence). This CDR3 is 16 amino acids long. The DNA of the CDR3 is TGTGCCAGCAGCGACAGGGGGCCTTCGAACACCGGGGAGCTGTTTTTT. Translated, it gives CASSDRGPSNTGELFF.

This clonotype has at least ten counts. V usage is TRBV28 and J usage is TRBJ1-5, with D possibly TRBD1 on 5 matching bases. Germline loops: CDR1 MDHEN, CDR2 SYDVKM. V was pared by 4 bases and J by 8 bases, with 18 bases between. CDR3 size: 15 residues. The CDR3 coding sequence is TGTGCCAGCAGTTCGTATACTGGGGGATCTGAGCCCCAGCATTTT. This encodes CASSSYTGGSEPQHF.

This clonotype was recorded at least ten times. The chain combines TRBV4-1 with TRBJ1-2; TRBD1 might be the D (5 bases). Germline assignment: CDR1 MGHRA and CDR2 YSYEKL. V shed 0 bases and J shed 5 bases, with 16 bases lying between them. CDR3 length: 16 residues. The CDR3 nucleotides are TGCGCCAGCAGCCAAGAGAGTGAGGGGCTTAGGTATGGCTACACCTTC. This translates into CASSQESEGLRYGYTF.

Many counts were recorded for this clonotype. The V call is TRBV5-1, the J call TRBJ2-6; D not resolved. V was trimmed by 4 bases and J by 2 bases, leaving 7 bases between them. Germline V gives CDR1 SGHRS, CDR2 YFSETQ. The CDR3 is 14 residues long. The CDR3 loop reads CASSLTTGANVLTF. Here the CDR3 DNA reads TGCGCCAGCAGCCTGACAACTGGGGCCAACGTCCTGACTTTC.

This clonotype showed up many times. V is TRBV5-1 and J is TRBJ1-4; D possibly corresponds to TRBD1 (6 bases). The V gene's germline CDR1 is SGHRS and CDR2 YFSETQ. This CDR3 region has 16 residues. Trimming pared 0 bases from V and 6 bases from J, leaving 15 bases between. The CDR3 spells CASSLVGAGVYEKLFF. Here the CDR3 DNA reads TGCGCCAGCAGCTTGGTGGGGGCCGGTGTTTATGAAAAACTGTTTTTT.

This clonotype was counted ten times or more. The DNA for the CDR3 is TGTGCCAGCAGTACTTGGGACAGCCCCCGAAAACTGTTTTTT. Translated: CASSTWDSPRKLFF. J is TRBJ1-4 and V is TRBV27; 7 bases line up with TRBD1. CDR1 and CDR2 (germline): MNHEY, SMNVEV (reference sequence). The V and J ends lost 5 bases and 10 bases, in that order; junction bases with no gene match: 10. This CDR3 has 14 amino acids.

The table lists this clonotype with many counts. This rearrangement joins TRBV10-3 to TRBJ2-1, with D perhaps matching TRBD1 (6 bases). Germline-derived CDR1 and CDR2 are ENHRY and SYGVKD. This CDR3 comprises 13 residues. V dropped 3 bases and J dropped 6 bases, with 9 bases sitting between them. CDR3 region: CAISDRGGNEQFF. CDR3 sequence (DNA): TGTGCCATCAGTGACAGGGGTGGCAATGAGCAGTTCTTC.

This clonotype was picked up many times. V usage is TRBV21-1 and J usage is TRBJ2-1; the tabulated D call, TRBD2, remains unverified against the DNA. TRBV21-1 has pseudogene status. CDR3 length equals 19 residues. The CDR3 spells CASSKRISGGSHSYNEQFF. The CDR3 DNA follows: TGTGCCAGCAGCAAACGGATCAGCGGGGGGTCCCACTCCTACAATGAGCAGTTCTTC.